A selection of T cell receptor beta chains follows, all from one sample in a study of Graves' ophthalmopathy and Graves' hyperthyroidism. TCRdb reprocessed the multiplex PCR reads via MiXCR and lists one record per CDR3 protein. Here the sample spans around 1.1 million distinct CDR3 sequences, about 36% being singletons. Input material: peripheral blood or thyroid tissue (not recorded which). These receptors all stem from an adult man with Graves' hyperthyroidism. The CDR3 runs from the conserved cysteine through the conserved F or W. Fields, in order: CDR3 DNA, CDR3 protein, J gene, clone size, D gene, V gene. D genes are given only for firm matches. The size of a clone is reported for some rows only, either as once, few or many, or as a class for expanded clones.

TGTGCCAGCAGCTTAGACTGGAACGGGGAGCTGTTTTTT | CASSLDWNGELFF | TRBJ2-2 | many | NA | TRBV7-2
TGTGCCACCTGGGTCGCGTCCTACGAGCAGTACTTC | CATWVASYEQYF | TRBJ2-7 | NA | NA | TRBV27
TGTGCCACGGGGACAGGGTCCATGAACGGAAAACTGTTTTTT | CATGTGSMNGKLFF | TRBJ1-4 | NA | TRBD1 | TRBV12-3/TRBV12-4
TGTGCCAGCAGTTACTCGAGAGACCCGAGGTTGGTTCAGCCCCAGCATTTT | CASSYSRDPRLVQPQHF | TRBJ1-5 | NA | NA | TRBV6-5
TGTGCCAGCAGCTCTACCCGGGGCCTAAGGGAAGCTTTCTTT | CASSSTRGLREAFF | TRBJ1-1 | few | NA | TRBV14
TGTGCCAGATCAAACAGGCCTAGAAACTACGAGCAGTACTTC | CARSNRPRNYEQYF | TRBJ2-7 | many | NA | TRBV19
TGTGCCAGCATTCTGGACAGAAAGTACCAAGAGACCCAGTACTTC | CASILDRKYQETQYF | TRBJ2-5 | NA | NA | TRBV6-4
TGTGCCAGCAGCTTGGGGGGGACAGGGGGCGACCAAGAGACCCAGTACTTC | CASSLGGTGGDQETQYF | TRBJ2-5 | NA | TRBD1 | TRBV5-5
TGTGCCAGCAGCGTAGGAACTAGCGGGGAGACCCAGTACTTC | CASSVGTSGETQYF | TRBJ2-5 | many | TRBD2 | TRBV9
TGTGCCAGCAGCACCTACAGGGACACTGAAGCTTTCTTT | CASSTYRDTEAFF | TRBJ1-1 | many | NA | TRBV7-3
TGTGCCAGCAGTTACGTGGCGGGAGAGCAAGAGACCCAGTACTTC | CASSYVAGEQETQYF | TRBJ2-5 | many | TRBD2 | TRBV6-6
TGTGCCAGCATGGACCTCAGTTACTTC | CASMDLSYF | TRBJ2-5 | once | NA | TRBV6-5
TGTGCCAGCAATCTAGGTAGCAATCAGCCCCAGCATTTT | CASNLGSNQPQHF | TRBJ1-5 | many | NA | TRBV12-3/TRBV12-4
TGTGCCAGCAGTGAGGACAGGGAAGGGCCCGAGCAGTACTTC | CASSEDREGPEQYF | TRBJ2-7 | few | TRBD1 | TRBV2
TGTGCCAGCAGCTTAGGGGTGACTTTAGGAAACACCATATATTTT | CASSLGVTLGNTIYF | TRBJ1-3 | many | NA | TRBV7-8
TGTGCCAGCAGCCCCTTGGGACAGCGAGCATTTCGGTACTTC | CASSPLGQRAFRYF | TRBJ2-7 | many | TRBD1 | TRBV11-2
TGTGCCAGCAGCTTAGCCCCCGGGACAGGGGTCACTGAAGCTTTCTTT | CASSLAPGTGVTEAFF | TRBJ1-1 | many | TRBD1 | TRBV7-9
TGTGCCAGCAGCGGACGGGGTGGTGGCTACACCTTC | CASSGRGGGYTF | TRBJ1-2 | many | NA | TRBV11-1
TGTGCCAGCAGTCTCCGTTGGGGGTATAATGAAAAACTGTTTTTT | CASSLRWGYNEKLFF | TRBJ1-4 | many | NA | TRBV11-2
TGTGCCAGCAGCTCAACAGCCGGGACGGGGGATAATTCACCCCTCCACTTT | CASSSTAGTGDNSPLHF | TRBJ1-6 | NA | NA | TRBV7-7
TGCAGCGTTACTACGGGGGCCGGCGGGGAGCTGTTTTTT | CSVTTGAGGELFF | TRBJ2-2 | NA | NA | TRBV29-1
TGTGCCAGCAGCTTAACTCTGCCTAGCGGGACCACTGGAGATACGCAGTATTTT | CASSLTLPSGTTGDTQYF | TRBJ2-3 | NA | TRBD2 | TRBV7-9
TGTGCCAGCAGCCTATACGGAGGCCTCGAAGCTTTCTTT | CASSLYGGLEAFF | TRBJ1-1 | NA | NA | TRBV14
TGTGCCAGCAGCTTAGCATGGGACAGGGTACCTTACGAGCAGTACTTC | CASSLAWDRVPYEQYF | TRBJ2-7 | many | TRBD1 | TRBV7-7
TGTGCCAGCAGTGACTCGATAAAAAGGGGGCAAGACACTGAAGCTTTCTTT | CASSDSIKRGQDTEAFF | TRBJ1-1 | many | TRBD1 | TRBV6-4
TGTGCCAGCAGCGTCAGGGGGCTTCAGCCCCAGCATTTT | CASSVRGLQPQHF | TRBJ1-5 | NA | TRBD1 | TRBV9
TGTGCCAGCAGCCAAGATCGAGGACTAGCGATCTCGGAGACCCAGTACTTC | CASSQDRGLAISETQYF | TRBJ2-5 | few | TRBD2 | TRBV3-1
TGTGCCAGCAGTGGCCGAACCAGGGCGCCCTATAATTCACCCCTCCACTTT | CASSGRTRAPYNSPLHF | TRBJ1-6 | NA | NA | TRBV6-2/TRBV6-3
TGCGCCAGCAGCTCGATCGGGACTAGCGGGGAACACACCGGGGAGCTGTTTTTT | CASSSIGTSGEHTGELFF | TRBJ2-2 | NA | TRBD2 | TRBV5-1
TGTGCCACCAGCAAAGGCGGACAGGGGATCCACGAGCAGTACTTC | CATSKGGQGIHEQYF | TRBJ2-7 | NA | TRBD1 | TRBV15
TGCGCCAGCAGCCACGGGACTTTCACCTACGAGCAGTACTTC | CASSHGTFTYEQYF | TRBJ2-7 | NA | NA | TRBV7-9
TGTGCCACCAGCAGAGATGATGTCGCAGCCCATCAGCCCCAGCATTTT | CATSRDDVAAHQPQHF | TRBJ1-5 | many | NA | TRBV15
TGCAGCGTTGTGGATACAGGCTCTGGAAACACCATATATTTT | CSVVDTGSGNTIYF | TRBJ1-3 | few | NA | TRBV29-1
TGCAGTGCTAGAGATCGGGGAAAGGGGCAGTACTTC | CSARDRGKGQYF | TRBJ2-7 | many | NA | TRBV20-1
TGTGCCAGCAGCTTAGCTACAGGGGGCGTTGGGGCCAACGTCCTGACTTTC | CASSLATGGVGANVLTF | TRBJ2-6 | many | TRBD1 | TRBV7-9
TGTGCCACCGGGGACAGGGAAGGTGAAAAACTGTTTTTT | CATGDREGEKLFF | TRBJ1-4 | NA | TRBD1 | TRBV15
TGTGCCAGCAGCGTAGACCCCCAGGATACGCAGTATTTT | CASSVDPQDTQYF | TRBJ2-3 | NA | NA | TRBV9
TGTGCCAGCGAGGAGGGGACAGGGATCGAAAAACTGTTTTTT | CASEEGTGIEKLFF | TRBJ1-4 | NA | TRBD1 | TRBV2
TGTGCCACCCGAGGAGGCGGGAGGGGAGACGAGCAGTACTTC | CATRGGGRGDEQYF | TRBJ2-7 | NA | TRBD2 | TRBV11-2
TGTGCCATCAGTGAGCCGACTCCCCAACGTGCTTCGGGTAGCAATCAGCCCCAGCATTTT | CAISEPTPQRASGSNQPQHF | TRBJ1-5 | NA | NA | TRBV10-3
TGTGCCTGGAGTGTACAGGGGGACTATGGCTACACCTTC | CAWSVQGDYGYTF | TRBJ1-2 | NA | TRBD1 | TRBV30
TGTGCCATCAGTGAGGTTGGAGGCGGGGTCGTTAGCAATCAGCCCCAGCATTTT | CAISEVGGGVVSNQPQHF | TRBJ1-5 | many | NA | TRBV10-3
TGTGCCAGCAGCAATGTGGGGGGAATGCCTGAAGCTTTCTTT | CASSNVGGMPEAFF | TRBJ1-1 | few | NA | TRBV5-5
TGTGCCACCAGCATATACGGGACTAGCGGGGGATTTTCCTCCTATGAGCAGTACTTC | CATSIYGTSGGFSSYEQYF | TRBJ2-7 | NA | TRBD2 | TRBV15
TGTGCCAGCAGCCCGGGGCCCGAGAGGGAGCAGTACTTC | CASSPGPEREQYF | TRBJ2-7 | many | NA | TRBV9
TGTGCCAGCAGTTACTCAGGGGACAGAATAATCCTCTATGGCTACACCTTC | CASSYSGDRIILYGYTF | TRBJ1-2 | NA | TRBD1 | TRBV6-5
TGTGCCAGCAGAGACGCGAATTCACCCCTCCACTTT | CASRDANSPLHF | TRBJ1-6 | few | NA | TRBV6-2/TRBV6-3
TGCAGCGTAACTAGCGGAGAGGGCTACGAGCAGTACTTC | CSVTSGEGYEQYF | TRBJ2-7 | many | TRBD2 | TRBV29-1
TGTGCCAGCAGTCCGACAGGGGGTTGGAAGGATGGCTACACCTTC | CASSPTGGWKDGYTF | TRBJ1-2 | many | TRBD1 | TRBV12-3/TRBV12-4
TGCAGTGCTAGAGTAGCACACAGGGAGAATTCACCCCTCCACTTT | CSARVAHRENSPLHF | TRBJ1-6 | many | NA | TRBV20-1
TGTGCCAGCAGCGGGAGGGACAGGGATGGCTATGGCTACACCTTC | CASSGRDRDGYGYTF | TRBJ1-2 | many | TRBD1 | TRBV7-9
TGCAGTGCTAGGGAGACCGGGACAGGGGGCAATCAGCCCCAGCATTTT | CSARETGTGGNQPQHF | TRBJ1-5 | many | TRBD1 | TRBV20-1
TGTGCCTGGAGTGTACTATCCGGTCAGCCCCAGCATTTT | CAWSVLSGQPQHF | TRBJ1-5 | NA | NA | TRBV30